The entry below gives a single T cell receptor beta chain sequence along with its context. Its antigen is unidentified. These data originate in a study of shared clonotypes between healthy human individuals. Study as a whole: Each donor contributed plates that comprised three CD4 naive, three CD4 memory, two CD8 naive and one CD8 memory. Study results and limitations: Clonotypes shared by all four donors outscored non-shared clonotypes in generation probability. Larger richness was generally estimated for naive than memory subsets.

The method was immunoSEQ multiplex PCR; TCRdb's version includes in-frame clones alone and lacks a portion of them. The sample holds millions of clones, less than 95% seen once. The ends were cut back, 5 bases at V and 1 base at J, with 18 bases in the middle. Germline CDR1 and CDR2: SGHTA and FQGNSA. The CDR3 has 17 residues. The naive CD8 population came from CD45RO-negative cells selected for CCR7, without terminally differentiated effector memory CD45RA+ cells. The chain links TRBV7-2 to TRBJ2-1, with D perhaps matching TRBD2 (7 bases). The TCR originated in a man younger than 35 in good health. Material: naive CD8+ T cells sorted from blood. The CDR3 region is CASSPWGRELSYNEQFF. For the CDR3, the DNA is TGTGCCAGCAGCCCCTGGGGGCGGGAGTTATCCTACAATGAGCAGTTCTTC. Supplemented by reference TRBV7-2 and TRBJ2-1, the full variable domain reads GAGVSQSPSNKVTEKGKDVELRCDPISGHTALYWYRQSLGQGLEFLIYFQGNSAPDKSGLPSDRFSAERTGGSVSTLTIQRTQQEDSAVYLCASSPWGRELSYNEQFFGPGTRLTVL.